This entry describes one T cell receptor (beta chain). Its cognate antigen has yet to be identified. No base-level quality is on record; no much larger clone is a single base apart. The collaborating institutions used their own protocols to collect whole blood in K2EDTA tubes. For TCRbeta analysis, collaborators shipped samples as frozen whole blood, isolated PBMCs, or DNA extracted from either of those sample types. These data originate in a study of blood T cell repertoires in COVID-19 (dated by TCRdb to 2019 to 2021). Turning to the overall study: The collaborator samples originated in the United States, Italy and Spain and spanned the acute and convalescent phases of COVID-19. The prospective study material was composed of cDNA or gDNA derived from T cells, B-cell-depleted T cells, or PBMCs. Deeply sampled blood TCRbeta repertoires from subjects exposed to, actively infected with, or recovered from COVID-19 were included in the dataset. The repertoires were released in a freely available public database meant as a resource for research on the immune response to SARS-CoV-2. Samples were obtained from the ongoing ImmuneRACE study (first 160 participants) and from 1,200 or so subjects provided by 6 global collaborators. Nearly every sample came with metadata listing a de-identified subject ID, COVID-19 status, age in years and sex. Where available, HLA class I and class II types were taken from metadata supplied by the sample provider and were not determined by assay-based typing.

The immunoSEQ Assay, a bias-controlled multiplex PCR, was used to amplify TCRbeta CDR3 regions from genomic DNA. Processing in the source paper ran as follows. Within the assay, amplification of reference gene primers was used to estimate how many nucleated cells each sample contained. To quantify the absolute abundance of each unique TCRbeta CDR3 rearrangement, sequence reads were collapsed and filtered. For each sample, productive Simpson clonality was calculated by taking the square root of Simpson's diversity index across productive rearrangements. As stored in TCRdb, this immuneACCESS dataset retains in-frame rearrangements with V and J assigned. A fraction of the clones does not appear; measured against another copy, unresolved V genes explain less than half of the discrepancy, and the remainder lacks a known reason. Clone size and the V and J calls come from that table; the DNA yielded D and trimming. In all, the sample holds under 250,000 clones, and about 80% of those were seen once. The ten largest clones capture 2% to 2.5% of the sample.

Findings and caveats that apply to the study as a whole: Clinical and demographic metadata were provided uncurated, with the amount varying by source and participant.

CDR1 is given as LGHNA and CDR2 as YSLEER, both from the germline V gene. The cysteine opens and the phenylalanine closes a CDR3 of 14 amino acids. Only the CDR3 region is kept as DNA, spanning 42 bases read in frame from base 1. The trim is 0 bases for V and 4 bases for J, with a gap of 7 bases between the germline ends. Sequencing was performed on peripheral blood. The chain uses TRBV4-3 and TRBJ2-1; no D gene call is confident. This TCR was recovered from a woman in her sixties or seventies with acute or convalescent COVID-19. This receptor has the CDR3 CASSQDVMYNEQFF. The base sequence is TGCGCCAGCAGCCAAGATGTCATGTACAATGAGCAGTTCTTC.